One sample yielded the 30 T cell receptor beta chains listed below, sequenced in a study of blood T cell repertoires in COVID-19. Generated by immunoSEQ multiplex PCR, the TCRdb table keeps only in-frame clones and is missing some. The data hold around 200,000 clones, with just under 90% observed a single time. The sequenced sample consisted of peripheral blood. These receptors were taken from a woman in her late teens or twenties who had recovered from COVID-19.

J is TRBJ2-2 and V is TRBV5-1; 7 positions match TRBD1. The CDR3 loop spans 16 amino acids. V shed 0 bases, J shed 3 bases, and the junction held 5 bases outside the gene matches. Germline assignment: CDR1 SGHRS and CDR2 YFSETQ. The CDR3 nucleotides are TGCGCCAGCAGCTTGGTTGGTACAGGGGACACCGGGGAGCTGTTTTTT. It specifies CASSLVGTGDTGELFF.

CDR3 loop: CASSKGMNTEAFF. CDR3 DNA: TGTGCCAGCAGCAAGGGGATGAACACTGAAGCTTTCTTT. The chain couples TRBV16 to TRBJ1-1; perhaps TRBD1 as D (5 bases). The CDR3 covers 13 residues. Looked up from germline, CDR1 is KGHSY and CDR2 is FQNENV. The V gene lost 5 bases and the J gene lost 0 bases, with 7 bases spanning the gap.

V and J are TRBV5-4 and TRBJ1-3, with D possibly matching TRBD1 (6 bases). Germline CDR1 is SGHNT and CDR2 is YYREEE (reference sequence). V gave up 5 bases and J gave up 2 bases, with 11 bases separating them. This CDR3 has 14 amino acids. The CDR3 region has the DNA TGTGCCAGCAGAAAAACAGGGACTGGAAACACCATATATTTT. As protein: CASRKTGTGNTIYF.

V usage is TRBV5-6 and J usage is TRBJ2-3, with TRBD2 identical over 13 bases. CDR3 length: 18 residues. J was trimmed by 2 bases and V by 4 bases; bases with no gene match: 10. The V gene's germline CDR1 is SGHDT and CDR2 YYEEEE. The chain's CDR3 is CASSLTSGGGITTDTQYF. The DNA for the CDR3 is TGTGCCAGCAGCCTAACTAGCGGGGGGGGCATCACCACAGATACGCAGTATTTT.

The CDR3 bases are TGTGCCAGCTCACCGGAAAGACAGCTTGTAGCCAAAAACATTCAGTACTTC. Its protein is CASSPERQLVAKNIQYF. The J gene is TRBJ2-4, the V gene TRBV18; D may be TRBD1 (5 bases). CDR3 length: 17 residues. CDR1 and CDR2 from the germline V gene are KGHSH and LQKENI. V lost 3 bases, J lost 0 bases, and 15 bases lay in between.

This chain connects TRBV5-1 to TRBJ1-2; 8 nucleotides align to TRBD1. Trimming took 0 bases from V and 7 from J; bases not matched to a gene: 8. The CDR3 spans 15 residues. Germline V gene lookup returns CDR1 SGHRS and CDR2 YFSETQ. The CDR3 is CASSLDGQGGGGYTF. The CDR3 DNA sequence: TGCGCCAGCAGCTTGGATGGACAGGGAGGAGGTGGCTACACCTTC.

The CDR3 protein is CSVEGVRAADEAYGYTF. The CDR3 region has the DNA TGCAGCGTTGAGGGAGTTCGGGCCGCCGACGAAGCTTATGGCTACACCTTC. This chain links TRBV29-1 with TRBJ1-2; D gene uncertain. This CDR3 is 17 amino acids long. V was shortened by 3 bases and J by 5 bases, with 25 bases between the two germline ends. The germline V gene encodes CDR1 SQVTM and CDR2 ANQGSEA. The entire variable domain, with the rest obtained from reference TRBV29-1 and TRBJ1-2, is as follows: SAVISQKPSRDICQRGTSLTIQCQVDSQVTMMFWYRQQPGQSLTLIATANQGSEATYESGFVIDKFPISRPNLTFSTLTVSNMSPEDSSIYLCSVEGVRAADEAYGYTFGSGTRLTVV.

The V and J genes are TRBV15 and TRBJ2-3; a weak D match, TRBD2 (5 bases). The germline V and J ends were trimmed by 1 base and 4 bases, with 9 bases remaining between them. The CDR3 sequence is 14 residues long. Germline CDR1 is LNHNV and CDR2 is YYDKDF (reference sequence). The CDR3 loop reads CATSRVQEADTQYF. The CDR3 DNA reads TGTGCCACCAGCAGAGTTCAGGAGGCAGATACGCAGTATTTT.

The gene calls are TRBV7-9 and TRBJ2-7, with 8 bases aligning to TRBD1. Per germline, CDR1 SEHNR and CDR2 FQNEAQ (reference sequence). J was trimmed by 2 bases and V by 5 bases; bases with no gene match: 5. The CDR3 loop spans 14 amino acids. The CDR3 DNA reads TGTGCCAGCAGCGATCGGACAGGGACCTACGAGCAGTACGTC. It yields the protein CASSDRTGTYEQYV.

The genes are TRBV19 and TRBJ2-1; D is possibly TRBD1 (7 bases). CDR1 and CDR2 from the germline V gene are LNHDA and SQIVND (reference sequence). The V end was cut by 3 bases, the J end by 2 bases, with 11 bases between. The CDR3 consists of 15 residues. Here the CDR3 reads CASSMEGAPYNEQFF. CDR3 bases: TGTGCCAGTAGTATGGAGGGGGCCCCCTACAATGAGCAGTTCTTC.

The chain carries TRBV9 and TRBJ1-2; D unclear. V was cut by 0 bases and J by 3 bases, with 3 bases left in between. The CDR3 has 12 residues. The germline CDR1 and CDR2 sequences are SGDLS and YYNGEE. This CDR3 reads CASSVAHYGYTF. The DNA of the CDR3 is TGTGCCAGCAGCGTAGCTCACTATGGCTACACCTTC.

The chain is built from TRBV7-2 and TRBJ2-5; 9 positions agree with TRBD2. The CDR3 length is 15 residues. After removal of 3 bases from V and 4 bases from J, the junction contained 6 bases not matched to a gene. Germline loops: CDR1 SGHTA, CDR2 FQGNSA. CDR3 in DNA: TGTGCCAGCAGCTTCGGCGGGAGGGATCGAGAGACCCAGTACTTC. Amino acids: CASSFGGRDRETQYF.

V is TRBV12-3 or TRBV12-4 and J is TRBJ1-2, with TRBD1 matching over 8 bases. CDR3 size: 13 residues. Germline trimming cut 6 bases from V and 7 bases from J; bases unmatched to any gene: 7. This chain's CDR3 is CASSRTGFSGYTF. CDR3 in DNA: TGTGCCAGCAGCAGGACAGGGTTTAGTGGCTACACCTTC.

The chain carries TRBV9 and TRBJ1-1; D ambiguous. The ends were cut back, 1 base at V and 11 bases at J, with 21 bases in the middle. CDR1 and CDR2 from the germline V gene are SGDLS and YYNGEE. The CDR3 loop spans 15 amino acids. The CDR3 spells CASSVSLAGPRGAFF. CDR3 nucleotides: TGTGCCAGCAGCGTATCTCTTGCAGGCCCAAGAGGGGCTTTCTTT.

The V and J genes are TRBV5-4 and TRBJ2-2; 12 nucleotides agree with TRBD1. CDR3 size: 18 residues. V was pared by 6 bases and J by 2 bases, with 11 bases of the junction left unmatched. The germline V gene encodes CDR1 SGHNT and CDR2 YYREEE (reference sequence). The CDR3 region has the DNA TGTGCCAGCACCCCGGGACAGGGGGCGCGGTCCAACACCGGGGAGCTGTTTTTT. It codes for CASTPGQGARSNTGELFF.

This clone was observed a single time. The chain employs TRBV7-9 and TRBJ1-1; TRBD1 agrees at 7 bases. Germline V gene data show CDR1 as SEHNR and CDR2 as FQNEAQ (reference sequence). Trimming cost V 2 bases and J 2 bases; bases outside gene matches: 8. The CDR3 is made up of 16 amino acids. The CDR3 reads CASSLNRQGLNTEAFF. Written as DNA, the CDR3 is TGTGCCAGCAGCTTAAATCGACAGGGTTTAAACACTGAAGCTTTCTTT.

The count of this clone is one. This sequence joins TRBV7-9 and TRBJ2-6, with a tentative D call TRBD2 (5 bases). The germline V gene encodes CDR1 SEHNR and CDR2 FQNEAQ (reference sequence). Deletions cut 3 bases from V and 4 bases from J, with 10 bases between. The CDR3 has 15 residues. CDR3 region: CASSFASGGANVLTF. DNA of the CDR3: TGTGCCAGCAGCTTCGCCTCGGGGGGGGCCAACGTCCTGACTTTC.

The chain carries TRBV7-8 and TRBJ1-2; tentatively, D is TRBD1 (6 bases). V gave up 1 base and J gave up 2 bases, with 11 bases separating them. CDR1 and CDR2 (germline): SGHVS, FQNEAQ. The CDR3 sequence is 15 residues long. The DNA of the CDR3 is TGTGCCAGCAGCTTAGAGGGGGATTCAAACTATGGCTACACCTTC. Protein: CASSLEGDSNYGYTF. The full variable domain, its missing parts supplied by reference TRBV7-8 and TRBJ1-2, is GAGVSQSPRYKVAKRGQDVALRCDPISGHVSLFWYQQALGQGPEFLTYFQNEAQLDKSGLPSDRFFAERPEGSVSTLKIQRTQQEDSAVYLCASSLEGDSNYGYTFGSGTRLTVV.

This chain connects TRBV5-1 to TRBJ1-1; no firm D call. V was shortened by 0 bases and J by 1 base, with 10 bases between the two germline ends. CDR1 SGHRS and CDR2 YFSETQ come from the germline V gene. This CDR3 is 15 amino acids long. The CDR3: CASSLGGGPNTEAFF. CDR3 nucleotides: TGCGCCAGCAGCTTGGGTGGAGGACCGAACACTGAAGCTTTCTTT.

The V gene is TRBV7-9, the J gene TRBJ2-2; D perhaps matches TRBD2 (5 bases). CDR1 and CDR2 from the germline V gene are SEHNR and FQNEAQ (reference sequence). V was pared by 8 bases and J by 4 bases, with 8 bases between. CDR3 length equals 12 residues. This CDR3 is CASWGATGELFF. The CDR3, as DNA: TGTGCCAGCTGGGGAGCCACCGGGGAGCTGTTTTTT.

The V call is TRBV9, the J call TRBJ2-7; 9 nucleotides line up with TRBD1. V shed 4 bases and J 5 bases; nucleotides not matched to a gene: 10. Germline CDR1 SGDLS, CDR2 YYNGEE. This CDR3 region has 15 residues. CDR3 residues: CASSPWDRAGNEQYF. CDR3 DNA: TGTGCCAGCAGCCCATGGGACAGGGCGGGAAACGAGCAGTACTTC.

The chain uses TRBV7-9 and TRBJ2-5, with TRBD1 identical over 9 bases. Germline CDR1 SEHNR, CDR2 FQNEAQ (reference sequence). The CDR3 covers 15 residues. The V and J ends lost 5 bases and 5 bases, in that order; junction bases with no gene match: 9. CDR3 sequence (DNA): TGTGCCAGCAGCCCGGGGACAGGGAGGGGCGAGACCCAGTACTTC. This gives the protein CASSPGTGRGETQYF.

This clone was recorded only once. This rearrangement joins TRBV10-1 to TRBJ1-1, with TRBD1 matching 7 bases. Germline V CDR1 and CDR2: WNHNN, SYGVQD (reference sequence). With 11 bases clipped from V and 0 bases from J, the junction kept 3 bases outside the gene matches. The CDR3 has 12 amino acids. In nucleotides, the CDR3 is TGCGCCCAGGGGGTGGTGAACACTGAAGCTTTCTTT. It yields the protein CAQGVVNTEAFF.

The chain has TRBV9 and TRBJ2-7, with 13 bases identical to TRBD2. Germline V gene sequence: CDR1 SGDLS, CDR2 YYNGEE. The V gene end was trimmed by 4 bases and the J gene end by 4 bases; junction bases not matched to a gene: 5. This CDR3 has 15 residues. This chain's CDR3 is CASSPRTSGGYEQYF. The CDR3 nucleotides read TGTGCCAGCAGCCCTCGGACTAGCGGGGGATACGAGCAGTACTTC.

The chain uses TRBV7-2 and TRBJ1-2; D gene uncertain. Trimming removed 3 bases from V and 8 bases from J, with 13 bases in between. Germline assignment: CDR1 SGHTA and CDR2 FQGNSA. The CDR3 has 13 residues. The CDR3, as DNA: TGTGCCAGCAGCTTGGGAGGGAACAGAGGCTACACCTTC. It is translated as CASSLGGNRGYTF.

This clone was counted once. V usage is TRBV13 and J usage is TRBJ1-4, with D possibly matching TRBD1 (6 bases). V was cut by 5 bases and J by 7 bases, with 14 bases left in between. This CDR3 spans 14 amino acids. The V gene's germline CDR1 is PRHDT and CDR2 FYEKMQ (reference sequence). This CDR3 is CASSTREGGEKLFF. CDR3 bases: TGTGCCAGCAGCACCAGGGAGGGGGGTGAAAAACTGTTTTTT.

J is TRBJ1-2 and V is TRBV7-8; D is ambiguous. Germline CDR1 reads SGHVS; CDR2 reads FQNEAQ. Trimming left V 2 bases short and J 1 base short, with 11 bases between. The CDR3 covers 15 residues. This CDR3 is CASSLRLTGNYGYTF. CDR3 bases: TGTGCCAGCAGCTTACGACTGACGGGTAACTATGGCTACACCTTC.

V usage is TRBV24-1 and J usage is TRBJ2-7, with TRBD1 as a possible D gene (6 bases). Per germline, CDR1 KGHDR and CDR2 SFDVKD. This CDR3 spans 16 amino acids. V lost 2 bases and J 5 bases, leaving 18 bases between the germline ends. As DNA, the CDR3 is TGTGCCACCAGTGATTCAACCGGGACAAAGGCCAACGAGCAGTACTTC. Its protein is CATSDSTGTKANEQYF.

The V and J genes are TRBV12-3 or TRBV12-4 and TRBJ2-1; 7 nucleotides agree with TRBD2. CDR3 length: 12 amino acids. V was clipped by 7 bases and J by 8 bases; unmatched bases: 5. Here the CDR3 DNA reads TGTGCCAGCACCAGGGACTATCATGAGCAGTTCTTC. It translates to CASTRDYHEQFF.

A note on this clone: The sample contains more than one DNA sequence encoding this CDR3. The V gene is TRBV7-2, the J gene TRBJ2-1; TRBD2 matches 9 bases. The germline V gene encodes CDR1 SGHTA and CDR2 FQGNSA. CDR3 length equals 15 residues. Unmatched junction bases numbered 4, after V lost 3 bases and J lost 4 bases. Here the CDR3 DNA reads TGTGCCAGCAGCTTCACTAGCGGGCCTTACAATGAGCAGTTCTTC. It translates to CASSFTSGPYNEQFF.